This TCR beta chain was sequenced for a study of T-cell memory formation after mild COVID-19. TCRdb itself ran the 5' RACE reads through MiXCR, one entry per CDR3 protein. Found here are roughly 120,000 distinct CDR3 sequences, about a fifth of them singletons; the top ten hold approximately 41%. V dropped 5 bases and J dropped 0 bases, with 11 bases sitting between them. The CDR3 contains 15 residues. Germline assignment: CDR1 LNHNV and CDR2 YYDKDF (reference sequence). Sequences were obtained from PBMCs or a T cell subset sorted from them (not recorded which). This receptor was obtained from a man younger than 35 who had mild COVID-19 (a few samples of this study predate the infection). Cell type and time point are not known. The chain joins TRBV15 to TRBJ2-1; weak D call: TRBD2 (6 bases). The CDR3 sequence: CATSPGRLSYNEQFF. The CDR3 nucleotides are TGTGCCACCAGCCCGGGGAGGCTCTCCTACAATGAGCAGTTCTTC.